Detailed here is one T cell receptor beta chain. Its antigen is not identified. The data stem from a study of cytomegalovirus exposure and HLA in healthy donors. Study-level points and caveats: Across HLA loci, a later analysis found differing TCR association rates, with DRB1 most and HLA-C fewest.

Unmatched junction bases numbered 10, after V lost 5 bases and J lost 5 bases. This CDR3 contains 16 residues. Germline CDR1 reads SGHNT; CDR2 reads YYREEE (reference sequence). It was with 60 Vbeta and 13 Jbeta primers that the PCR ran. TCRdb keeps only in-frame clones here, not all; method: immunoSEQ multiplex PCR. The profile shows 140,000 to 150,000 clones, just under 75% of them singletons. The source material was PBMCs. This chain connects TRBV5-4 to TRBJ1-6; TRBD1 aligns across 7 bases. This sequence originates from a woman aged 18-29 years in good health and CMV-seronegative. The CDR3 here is CASRRGTVANNSPLHF. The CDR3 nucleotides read TGTGCCAGCAGGAGAGGGACAGTAGCCAATAATTCACCCCTCCACTTT.